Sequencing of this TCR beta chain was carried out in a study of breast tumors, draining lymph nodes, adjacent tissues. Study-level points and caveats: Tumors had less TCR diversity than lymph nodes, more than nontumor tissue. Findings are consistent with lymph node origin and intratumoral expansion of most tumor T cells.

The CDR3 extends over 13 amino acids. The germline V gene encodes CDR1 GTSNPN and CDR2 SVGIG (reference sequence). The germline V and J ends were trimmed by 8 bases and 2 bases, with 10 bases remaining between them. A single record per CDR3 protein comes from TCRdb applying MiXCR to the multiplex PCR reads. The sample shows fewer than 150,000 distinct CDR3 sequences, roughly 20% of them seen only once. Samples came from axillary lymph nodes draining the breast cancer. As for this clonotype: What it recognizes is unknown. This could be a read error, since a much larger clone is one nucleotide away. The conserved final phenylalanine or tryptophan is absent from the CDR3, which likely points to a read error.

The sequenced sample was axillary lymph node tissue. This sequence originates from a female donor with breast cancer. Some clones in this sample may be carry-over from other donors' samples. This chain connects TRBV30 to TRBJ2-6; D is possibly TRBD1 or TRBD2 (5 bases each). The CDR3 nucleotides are TGTGCCGGAAGGGGACCTGGGGCCAACGTCCTGACTCTC. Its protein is CAGRGPGANVLTL.